The T cell receptor (beta chain) described here comes from a study of sequential checkpoint blockade in melanoma (dated 2019 in TCRdb). Background for the entire study: In a 1:1 randomization, patients received either first-line nivolumab then ipilimumab (arm A) or ipilimumab then nivolumab (arm B). Maintenance nivolumab came after both trial sequences. Findings and caveats that apply to the study as a whole: Validation of the response-prediction model combining TCR metrics and mutation burden is needed in larger, independent patient cohorts.

Regarding this clone: The antigen it binds to is not known. No base-level quality is on record; no much larger clone is a single base apart.

The label giving this sample's treatment or condition can be read as: randomized to nivolumab then ipilimumab (arm A) or the reverse (arm B). Prior DNA-damaging chemotherapy had not been received by any trial patient. A FACS Aria II flow cytometer was used to sort live CD3+CD8+ cells that were negative for CD19 and CD56 from thawed PBMCs. CheckMate 064, a randomized, open-label phase II trial of sequential checkpoint blockade, was the source of the samples, all of which came from patients with melanoma. Peripheral blood mononuclear cells were obtained through leukapheresis, purified using Ficoll-Paque, and frozen in human serum containing about 10% DMSO. Immediately after sorting, the purity of sorted blood CD3+CD8+ cells was verified to be >98%, after which DNA was extracted. TCRbeta CDR3 regions were immunosequenced from genomic DNA with the immunoSEQ Assay. Before high-throughput sequencing, the genomic DNA was amplified using bias-controlled multiplex PCR. The published analysis was carried out like this. To quantify the absolute abundance of each unique TCRbeta CDR3 region, the sequences were collapsed and filtered. Clonality, defined as 1 minus Pielou's evenness, was calculated using productive rearrangements only. A previously published method was used to identify clones with significantly greater frequencies in on-treatment samples than in baseline samples. TCRdb limited this immuneACCESS table to in-frame rearrangements with V and J called. A share of clones is missing; checked studies link under half to unresolved V genes, and the rest is unexplained. Clone size and V and J calls were adopted from that table, with D and trimming inferred from the DNA. Across this sample there are 5,500 to 6,500 clones, with over 40% seen only once. The ten largest clonotypes hold roughly 29% of the sample.

The starting material was CD8+ T cells sorted from blood (inferred from file names), obtained from a patient given nivolumab and ipilimumab in sequence. The receptor was derived from a human patient with melanoma. Some clones in this sample may be carry-over from other donors' samples.

CDR3 reads: CASSPRGYYEQYF. The DNA sequence is TGTGCCAGCAGCCCGCGGGGGTACTACGAGCAGTACTTC. The chain is made from TRBV9 and TRBJ2-7; 7 middle bases align to TRBD2. The CDR1 and CDR2 encoded by the germline V gene are SGDLS and YYNGEE. The CDR3 runs 13 amino acids, cysteine and phenylalanine included. Only the CDR3 region is kept as DNA, spanning 39 bases read in frame from base 1. Trimming accounts for 4 bases at V and 3 bases at J, while the number of junction bases matched to no gene is 4.